A selection of T cell receptor beta chains follows, all from one sample in a study of beta chain features in type 1 diabetes. Here immunoSEQ multiplex PCR was the method, and the copy in TCRdb shows in-frame clones only, minus some. The data contain a few hundred thousand clones, around 16% of them singletons. Sequencing was done on a sample of naive CD4+ T cells from blood. The source is a young woman in good health. Both conserved end residues are part of each CDR3. Each record gives: J gene, clone size, D gene, V gene, CDR3 DNA, CDR3 protein. The D gene is left open where the match is weak. Only some rows state a clone size, as once, few, many or a class for expanded clones.

TRBJ2-3 . . TRBV14 TGTGCCAGCAGCCAACTCCGTCTGGATACGCAGTATTTT CASSQLRLDTQYF
TRBJ2-1 . TRBD2 TRBV6-5 TGTGCCAGCAGGGCGGGAGGGCCGGGGAATGAGCAGTTCTTC CASRAGGPGNEQFF
TRBJ1-1 few TRBD1 TRBV7-3 TGTGCCAGCAGCCGTACAGGGGCCACTGAAGCTTTCTTT CASSRTGATEAFF
TRBJ2-7 few . TRBV6-6 TGTGCCAGCAGTTACGCGGGACCCACCCCTCTCGAGCAGTACTTC CASSYAGPTPLEQYF
TRBJ2-5 . . TRBV30 TGTGCCTGGAGTGTAGGGGCGGAGACCCAGTACTTC CAWSVGAETQYF
TRBJ1-2 few TRBD1 TRBV18 TGTGCCAGCTCCCTCGACAGGGGGCGAGGCGAAAGCTATGGCTACACCTTC CASSLDRGRGESYGYTF
TRBJ1-3 . TRBD1 TRBV30 TGTGCCTGGACAGGGACAGGGGCTGGAAACACCATATATTTT CAWTGTGAGNTIYF
TRBJ2-7 . TRBD1 TRBV6-1 TGTGCCATCCGACAGGGGGGGTCCTACGAGCAGTACTTC CAIRQGGSYEQYF
TRBJ1-5 few . TRBV30 TGTGCCTGGAGTGTATACGGCAAAGGGGGCAATCAGCCCCAGCATTTT CAWSVYGKGGNQPQHF
TRBJ2-2 few TRBD1 TRBV10-3 TGTGCCACCCGGGACAGGGTCACCGGGGAGCTGTTTTTT CATRDRVTGELFF
TRBJ2-4 few . TRBV7-2 TGTGCCAGCAGCCCCCCAGGGACGGGGGAACGGAACATTCAGTACTTC CASSPPGTGERNIQYF
TRBJ2-7 . . TRBV6-6 TGTGCCAGCAGTGGTAGCGGATACGAGCAGTACTTC CASSGSGYEQYF
TRBJ2-1 few TRBD1 TRBV7-2 TGTGCCAGCAGCCGATCCGGGACAGGGTTCGGTGAGCAGTTCTTC CASSRSGTGFGEQFF
TRBJ2-1 . . TRBV10-3 TGTGCCATCAGTCCCCGACTAGTTATTAGTGAGCAGTTCTTC CAISPRLVISEQFF
TRBJ2-1 . TRBD2 TRBV7-2 TGTGCCAGCAGCTTATTCTCAGGGCTAGCGGGAGTTAGTGAGCAGTTCTTC CASSLFSGLAGVSEQFF
TRBJ1-2 . . TRBV29-1 TGCAGCGTTCGGACAGACCTATTACGCTACACCTTC CSVRTDLLRYTF
TRBJ2-1 . . TRBV21-1 TGTGCCAGCCCGGACAGGCGGGGATCCTACAATGAGCAGTTCTTC CASPDRRGSYNEQFF
TRBJ2-7 few . TRBV28 TGTGCCAGCAGTCGATACGAGCAGTACTTC CASSRYEQYF
TRBJ1-1 few TRBD1 TRBV15 TGTGCCACCAGCAAAAGGGGGCAAACTGAAGCTTTCTTT CATSKRGQTEAFF
TRBJ2-5 . . TRBV5-6 TGTGCCAGCAGCTTGGGCCTACAAGAGACCCAGTACTTC CASSLGLQETQYF
TRBJ1-2 . . TRBV29-1 TGCACCCACGGGGAACCGGGGAACTATGGCTACACCTTC CTHGEPGNYGYTF
TRBJ2-5 . TRBD2 TRBV7-2 TGTGCCAGCAGCTCGGGACTAACAGGGACCCAGTACTTC CASSSGLTGTQYF
TRBJ2-7 . . TRBV18 TGTGCCAGCTCAAGACCAGGGGGGCTCCGCTACGAGCAGTACTTC CASSRPGGLRYEQYF
TRBJ1-1 . TRBD1 TRBV14 TGTGCCAGCAGCCAACCCCCTCAGGGACAGGGGGCCGCTTTCTTT CASSQPPQGQGAAFF
TRBJ2-3 . TRBD2 TRBV30 TGTGCTACATACCTGGCTAGCGGGAACACAGATACGCAGTATTTT CATYLASGNTDTQYF
TRBJ2-2 . . TRBV9 TGTGCCAGCAGCGCCCGACAGACCGGGGAGCTGTTTTTT CASSARQTGELFF
TRBJ2-7 . . TRBV7-8 TGTGCCAGCAGCTTAGGCAGACAAAGCTACGAGCAGTACTTC CASSLGRQSYEQYF
TRBJ2-5 few . TRBV19 TGTGCCAGTAGTATAGGGGACCCTTTAGCGGCCCAGTACTTC CASSIGDPLAAQYF
TRBJ1-2 . TRBD1 TRBV19 TGTGCCAGTGCGACAGGGGACGGTGGCTACACCTTC CASATGDGGYTF
TRBJ2-1 . . TRBV28 TGTGCCAGCAGTTTGAGGGTAAGAGGTAAAAATGAGCAGTTCTTC CASSLRVRGKNEQFF
TRBJ2-5 . TRBD1 TRBV5-4 TGTGCCAGCAGCTTTTCGGACAGGGAAACCCAGTACTTC CASSFSDRETQYF
TRBJ2-2 few . TRBV29-1 TGCAGCGCCGGAACAGGGACCGGGGAGCTGTTTTTT CSAGTGTGELFF
TRBJ1-2 . . TRBV30 TGTGCCTGGAGCCAAGGGGGGGCTGGTGGCTACACCTTC CAWSQGGAGGYTF
TRBJ2-7 . TRBD1 TRBV5-6 TGTGCCAGCAGGCCCGGGACAGGGGGCTACGAGCAGTACTTC CASRPGTGGYEQYF
TRBJ2-2 few TRBD2 TRBV27 TGTGCCAGCAGTTACCCCGGGACTAGCGGAAAGACCGGGGAGCTGTTTTTT CASSYPGTSGKTGELFF
TRBJ1-1 . . TRBV28 TGTGCCAGCGGGCTTATCAGCGGGAACACTGAAGCTTTCTTT CASGLISGNTEAFF
TRBJ2-5 few TRBD2 TRBV10-3 TGTGCCATCAGTGAGCCCGGACTAGCCGTAGAGACCCAGTACTTC CAISEPGLAVETQYF
TRBJ2-1 . TRBD2 TRBV5-8 TGTGCCAGCAGCTATTTACTAGCGGGAATCTACAATGAGCAGTTCTTC CASSYLLAGIYNEQFF
TRBJ2-2 few TRBD2 TRBV7-9 TGTGCCAGCATAAACCCTTATAGCGGGAGGAAAAACACCGGGGAGCTGTTTTTT CASINPYSGRKNTGELFF
TRBJ2-3 few TRBD1 TRBV5-1 TGCGCCAGCAGCCCGACAGGGGGCTCGACAGATACGCAGTATTTT CASSPTGGSTDTQYF
TRBJ1-4 . . TRBV4-1 TGCGCCAGCAGCCTATACAGGCCTGGGGAAAAACTGTTTTTT CASSLYRPGEKLFF
TRBJ1-5 few . TRBV7-2 TGTGCCAGCAGCTTAGCTCCGGGTCGGCTCAATCAGCCCCAGCATTTT CASSLAPGRLNQPQHF
TRBJ2-1 . . TRBV5-1 TGCGCCAGCAGCTTGTCGGGACATAACAATGAGCAGTTCTTC CASSLSGHNNEQFF
TRBJ2-3 . . TRBV30 TGTGCCTGGATGCCGGGGTCCTCGCTGGGTACGCAGTATTTT CAWMPGSSLGTQYF
TRBJ2-4 . TRBD2 TRBV9 TGTGCCAGCAGCGTTACCGGGACTAGGAGTCACATTCAGTACTTC CASSVTGTRSHIQYF
TRBJ2-1 few TRBD2 TRBV30 TGTGCCTGGAGTTCACCGGGACTAGCGGGATGGAATGAGCAGTTCTTC CAWSSPGLAGWNEQFF
TRBJ2-1 few . TRBV7-2 TGTGCCAGCAGCTTAGGGGCTGACTCCTACAATGAGCAGTTCTTC CASSLGADSYNEQFF
TRBJ2-3 few TRBD2 TRBV7-9 TGTGCCAGCAGCCATCCCTTGACGCTAGCGGGATATACGGATACGCAGTATTTT CASSHPLTLAGYTDTQYF